These T cell receptor beta chains were read from a single sample in a study of OX40 agonist ivuxolimab in advanced cancers. The repertoire was sequenced with immunoSEQ multiplex PCR; TCRdb's copy has only in-frame clones and lacks some. There are 75,000 to 100,000 clones in the sample; 85% to 90% occur only once, and around 5.2% lies in the top ten. Here the sequenced sample was CD4+ or CD8+ T cells sorted from blood, taken in a trial of the OX40 agonist ivuxolimab. Receptors originate from an adult with an advanced solid tumor such as melanoma, head and neck, liver or kidney cancer. The CDR3 runs from the conserved cysteine through the conserved F or W. The D gene is left open where the match is weak. Size tells how often a clone was seen (once, few, many) or the class of an expanded clone, and some rows leave it out.

TRBJ1-2 | NA | NA | TRBV6-5 | TGTGCCAGCAGACTCGCCCTCAACTATGGCTACACCTTC | CASRLALNYGYTF
TRBJ1-1 | NA | TRBD1 | TRBV5-4 | TGTGCCAGCAGCTTGGGGACAGGTCTAATGAACACTGAAGCTTTCTTT | CASSLGTGLMNTEAFF
TRBJ1-1 | few | NA | TRBV18 | TGTGCCAGCTCACCAGGAATGAACACTGAAGCTTTCTTT | CASSPGMNTEAFF
TRBJ1-1 | NA | NA | TRBV11-2 | TGTGCCAGCAGCTTTGGGTCGATCGGCACTGAAGCTTTCTTT | CASSFGSIGTEAFF
TRBJ1-3 | NA | NA | TRBV6-1 | TGTGCCAGCAGTGAGGGGGCGAATGGAAACACCATATATTTT | CASSEGANGNTIYF
TRBJ1-2 | NA | TRBD1 | TRBV11-2 | TGTGCCAGCAGCAAACAGGGGGCCGACTATGGCTACACCTTC | CASSKQGADYGYTF
TRBJ1-1 | NA | NA | TRBV2 | TGTGCCAGCAGTGTTATGAACACTGAAGCTTTCTTT | CASSVMNTEAFF
TRBJ2-1 | NA | NA | TRBV4-3 | TGCGCCAGCAGCCAGCCCGGGGACAAGGTGTTCTTC | CASSQPGDKVFF
TRBJ2-5 | NA | NA | TRBV7-6 | TGTGCCAGCAGCATAACAGGGAAGACCCAGTACTTC | CASSITGKTQYF
TRBJ1-2 | once | NA | TRBV13 | TGTGCCAGCAGCTTCGCTAGGACAGCTCAGGATGGCTACACCTTC | CASSFARTAQDGYTF
TRBJ1-1 | NA | TRBD1 | TRBV6-5 | TGTGCCAGCAGTACAGACAGGGGGTCAGGTGAAGCTTTCTTT | CASSTDRGSGEAFF
TRBJ2-7 | NA | TRBD2 | TRBV7-2 | TGTGCCAGCAGCTTAAAAGGGGCTAGCGGGTACGAGCAGTACTTC | CASSLKGASGYEQYF
TRBJ2-5 | NA | NA | TRBV4-2 | TGTGCCAGCAGCCAACCGGGACGCCAAGAGACCCAGTACTTC | CASSQPGRQETQYF
TRBJ2-1 | NA | NA | TRBV7-9 | TGTGCCAGCAGCCCCCCCGGCGATAATGAGCAGTTCTTC | CASSPPGDNEQFF
TRBJ2-5 | NA | TRBD2 | TRBV23-1 | TGCGCCAGCAGTCAATCGAGGAGGCTAGCGGGATCGGAGACCCAGTACTTC | CASSQSRRLAGSETQYF
TRBJ2-5 | NA | NA | TRBV6-5 | TGTGCCAGCAGTTACTCGTGGAGTGAAGAGACCCAGTACTTC | CASSYSWSEETQYF